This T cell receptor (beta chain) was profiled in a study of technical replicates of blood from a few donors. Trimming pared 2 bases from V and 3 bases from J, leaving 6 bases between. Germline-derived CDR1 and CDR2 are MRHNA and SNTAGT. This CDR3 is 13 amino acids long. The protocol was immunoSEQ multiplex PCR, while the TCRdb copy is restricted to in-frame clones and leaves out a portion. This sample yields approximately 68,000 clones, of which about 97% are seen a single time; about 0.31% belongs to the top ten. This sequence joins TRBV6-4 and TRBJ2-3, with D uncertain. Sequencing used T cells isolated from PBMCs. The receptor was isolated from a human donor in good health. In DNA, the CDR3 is TGTGCCAGCAGTGACCGGGTTACAGATACGCAGTATTTT. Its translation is CASSDRVTDTQYF.